This passage covers 2 T cell receptor beta chains from one sample sequenced in a study of T cell responses to AZD1222 COVID-19 vaccine. The method was immunoSEQ multiplex PCR; TCRdb's version includes in-frame clones alone and lacks a portion of them. There are hundreds of thousands of clones in the sample; almost 95% occur only once, and 0.55% lies in the top ten. This material consisted of peripheral blood, taken 28 days after the second AZD1222 dose. The source of these receptors is an adult who received the AZD1222 COVID-19 vaccine.

The chain combines TRBV5-1 with TRBJ1-2; D unresolved. Trimming left V 4 bases short and J 2 bases short, with 9 bases between. Per germline, CDR1 SGHRS and CDR2 YFSETQ. The CDR3 runs 13 residues. This chain's CDR3 is CASSEKENYGYTF. CDR3 coding DNA: TGCGCCAGCAGCGAGAAGGAAAACTATGGCTACACCTTC.

V is TRBV6-5 and J is TRBJ1-2; TRBD1 agrees at 7 bases. The CDR3 totals 16 residues. CDR1 is MNHEY and CDR2 is SVGAGI in the germline V gene. The ends lost 4 bases at V and 0 bases at J; junction bases unmatched: 8. As DNA, the CDR3 is TGTGCCAGCAGTTTCCGGACAGGAGCGACTAACTATGGCTACACCTTC. Translation: CASSFRTGATNYGYTF.